This T cell receptor (beta chain) was captured in a study of T cell responses to AZD1222 COVID-19 vaccine. V was cut by 5 bases and J by 6 bases, with 7 bases left in between. The CDR3 spans 11 residues. Sequenced by immunoSEQ multiplex PCR; TCRdb stores in-frame clones only, minus some. Of over 150,000 clones listed, about 87% were seen once; the top ten hold less than 3.5%. The sample was peripheral blood, taken on day 0 of AZD1222 vaccination. The chain is built from TRBV12-3 or TRBV12-4 and TRBJ1-1; perhaps TRBD1 as D (5 bases). The sequence derives from an adult in good health. The CDR3 protein is CASSRDSEAFF. CDR3 coding DNA: TGTGCCAGCAGTCGGGACTCTGAAGCTTTCTTT.